This T cell receptor beta chain is drawn from a study of OX40 agonist ivuxolimab in advanced cancers. The assay was immunoSEQ multiplex PCR, and TCRdb's table has in-frame clones only and misses some. The sample contains more than 75,000 clones, under 90% of which appear only once. Regarding the study as a whole: At 0.1-3.0 mg/kg, partial responders had clonal expansion among the lowest observed. Within 6 weeks, CD4+ and CD8+ blood T cells expanded clonally at 0.1 to 3.0 mg/kg.

This clone has a handful of counts. Its specificity is unknown. V lost 2 bases and J lost 6, with 16 bases in between. Germline V lookup: CDR1 MNHNS, CDR2 SASEGT. This CDR3 is built from 15 residues. The sample consisted of CD4+ or CD8+ T cells sorted from blood, taken in a trial of the OX40 agonist ivuxolimab. The chain carries TRBV6-1 and TRBJ1-2; possible D gene TRBD1, 5 bases. The sequence was obtained from an adult with an advanced solid tumor such as melanoma, head and neck, liver or kidney cancer. CDR3 sequence: CASSESGRTTHGYTF. CDR3 in DNA: TGTGCCAGCAGTGAATCGGGTCGGACAACCCATGGCTACACCTTC.